This TCR beta chain was captured in a study of blood T cell repertoires in COVID-19. Original processing methods: Reference gene primer amplification yielded estimated nucleated cell counts. TCRdb's table, derived via immunoSEQ multiplex PCR, lists solely in-frame clones and lacks some. Clone size and V and J calls were adopted from that table, with D and trimming inferred from the DNA. The repertoire holds 150,000 to 200,000 clones, with 80% to 95% as singletons. Germline lookup yields CDR1 LNHDA and CDR2 SQIVND (reference sequence). The trim removed 3 bases at V and 4 bases at J, leaving 3 bases unmatched. This CDR3 is built from 15 residues.

This TCR came from a man aged 50-59 years with acute or convalescent COVID-19. The sample consisted of peripheral blood. The chain carries TRBV19 and TRBJ2-5; TRBD1 agrees at 12 bases. For the CDR3, the DNA is TGTGCCAGTAGTATCGGGGGACAGGGGGCAGAGACCCAGTACTTC. Amino acid sequence: CASSIGGQGAETQYF. Full variable domain (rest looked up from reference TRBV19 and TRBJ2-5): DGGITQSPKYLFRKEGQNVTLSCEQNLNHDAMYWYRQDPGQGLRLIYYSQIVNDFQKGDIAEGYSVSREKKESFPLTVTSAQKNPTAFYLCASSIGGQGAETQYFGPGTRLLVL.